This note documents a single T cell receptor beta chain sequence. Using immunoSEQ multiplex PCR, the repertoire was profiled, and TCRdb retains in-frame clones only, with some absent. The data contain some 550,000 clones, around 97% of them singletons. The V and J ends lost 3 bases and 0 bases respectively, with 9 bases between them. CDR3 length equals 15 residues. CDR1 is SNHLY, CDR2 FYNNEI, per germline. The record originates from a study of shared clonotypes between healthy human individuals. The source is a woman aged 25 to 45 in good health. Sequenced input: naive CD4+ T cells sorted from blood. Described subset: CD45RA+ positively selected. The chain links TRBV2 to TRBJ1-5; D remains unclear. The CDR3 sequence: CASSDSSYSNQPQHF. The CDR3 DNA follows: TGTGCCAGCAGTGACAGTTCCTATAGCAATCAGCCCCAGCATTTT.